A single sample is the source of the 19 T cell receptor beta chains below, sequenced in a study of CD8+CD57+ T cells in acquired aplastic anemia. Profiles of TCR beta VDJ and CDR3 were generated from a genomic DNA template. TCRdb called the reads again in MiXCR, with one record for every CDR3 protein. This sample has some 160,000 distinct CDR3 sequences; around half occur once, and the top ten carry about 2.8%. It was patients with CD8+CD57+ cell expansion by flow cytometry who were chosen for sequencing. Sequenced material: sorted CD4+, CD8+, or CD8+CD57+ T cells (not recorded which) from PBMCs. Source of these receptors: a human donor with aplastic anemia.

This clonotype was observed at least ten times. J is TRBJ2-7 and V is TRBV7-7, with D hard to call. Germline CDR1 and CDR2: SSHAT and FNYEAQ (reference sequence). The CDR3 length is 15 residues. Trimming removed 3 bases from V and 0 bases from J, with 12 bases in between. CDR3 residues: CASSFFAISSYEQYF. In nucleotides, the CDR3 is TGTGCCAGCAGCTTTTTTGCGATAAGCTCCTACGAGCAGTACTTC.

This clonotype was found once. This may be a read error, as it is one base from a much larger clone. This rearrangement joins TRBV12-3 or TRBV12-4 to TRBJ1-1; D is uncertain. The ends were cut back, 6 bases at V and 3 bases at J, with 14 bases in the middle. This CDR3 contains 14 residues. The CDR3 protein is CASSRLEGDTEAFF. As DNA, the CDR3 is TGTGCCAGCAGCCGGCTGGAGGGAGACACTGAAGCTTTCTTT.

The sample holds many counts of this clonotype. The chain combines TRBV5-1 with TRBJ1-4, with a weak D call TRBD1 (5 bases). The CDR3 consists of 14 residues. With 7 bases removed from V and 8 bases from J, the gap between germline ends came to 18 bases. Per the germline V gene, CDR1 is SGHRS and CDR2 is YFSETQ. The CDR3 region has the DNA TGCGCCAGCGCCATGGGGCAGAGAAACGAAAAACTGTTTTTT. Translating gives CASAMGQRNEKLFF.

This clonotype has just a few counts. The J gene is TRBJ1-2, the V gene TRBV25-1, with 7 bases lining up with TRBD1. The CDR3 loop spans 16 amino acids. Germline CDR1 MGHDK, CDR2 SYGVNS. After removal of 5 bases from V and 0 bases from J, the junction contained 9 bases not matched to a gene. The CDR3 here is CASSKGQSDSNYGYTF. In nucleotides, the CDR3 is TGTGCCAGCAGTAAGGGACAGAGTGATTCTAACTATGGCTACACCTTC.

The CDR3 DNA is TGTGCCATCAGTGAGTCCGGACAGGGGAACACTGAAGCTTTCTTT. Translated, it gives CAISESGQGNTEAFF. The chain uses TRBV10-3 and TRBJ1-1, with 8 bases that match TRBD1. Per the germline V gene, CDR1 is ENHRY and CDR2 is SYGVKD. This CDR3 is built from 15 residues. The V and J ends lost 0 bases and 1 base, in that order; junction bases with no gene match: 1.

There are many counts of this clonotype. The chain combines TRBV18 with TRBJ2-5; D is unresolved. Trimming removed 6 bases from V and 1 base from J, with 9 bases in between. Germline V CDR1 and CDR2: KGHSH, LQKENI. The CDR3 consists of 13 residues. This CDR3 is CASSSGVQETQYF. The DNA for the CDR3 is TGTGCCAGCTCCTCTGGGGTCCAAGAGACCCAGTACTTC.

The chain has TRBV20-1 and TRBJ2-3; D gene ambiguous. The CDR3 sequence is 12 residues long. Germline V gene sequence: CDR1 DFQATT, CDR2 SNEGSKA (reference sequence). Trimming took off 1 base at V and 4 bases at J, with 6 bases between the two ends. In DNA form, the CDR3 reads TGCAGTGCTAGAGGGACGGCAGATACGCAGTATTTT. Translation: CSARGTADTQYF.

The chain combines TRBV6-5 with TRBJ2-5, with D unclear. Deletions cut 6 bases from V and 5 bases from J, with 19 bases between. Germline-derived CDR1 and CDR2 are MNHEY and SVGAGI. This CDR3 region has 15 residues. The CDR3 DNA is TGTGCCAGCAGCTCCTCGAAGGCAGGTTACGAGACCCAGTACTTC. Translated, it gives CASSSSKAGYETQYF.

The chain combines TRBV14 with TRBJ2-7; a weak D match, TRBD1 (5 bases). Trimming cost V 0 bases and J 0 bases, with 9 bases left between them. The CDR3 runs to 15 residues. CDR1 and CDR2 from the germline V gene are SGHDN and FVKESK. The CDR3 sequence is CASSQDPGHSYEQYF. CDR3 bases: TGTGCCAGCAGCCAAGATCCCGGACACTCCTACGAGCAGTACTTC.

A note on this clonotype: A much larger clonotype is one base distant, so this may be a read error. The gene calls are TRBV6-1 and TRBJ2-7; tentative D call: TRBD1 (6 bases). Germline-derived CDR1 and CDR2 are MNHNS and SASEGT. V lost 8 bases and J lost 0, with 14 bases in between. The CDR3 runs 14 residues. The CDR3 region has the DNA TGTGCCAGCGTTGGGACATTGAGCTCCTACGAGCAGTACTTC. Residues: CASVGTLSSYEQYF.

This chain joins TRBV7-2 and TRBJ2-7; 7 bases align to TRBD2. The germline V gene encodes CDR1 SGHTA and CDR2 FQGNSA. This CDR3 has 13 amino acids. Trimming removed 4 bases from V and 3 bases from J; junction bases left unmatched: 3. The CDR3 nucleotides read TGTGCCAGCAGCTCCAGCGGGGACTACGAGCAGTACTTC. This gives the protein CASSSSGDYEQYF.

This clonotype has at least ten counts. The chain uses TRBV7-7 and TRBJ2-5, with D possibly called TRBD1 or TRBD2 (5 bases each). The length of the CDR3 is 15 residues. V was cut by 2 bases and J by 4 bases, with 14 bases left in between. Per the germline V gene, CDR1 is SSHAT and CDR2 is FNYEAQ (reference sequence). For the CDR3, the DNA is TGTGCCAGCAGCTTACTCGGGGCCGGGGCAGAGACCCAGTACTTC. Amino acid sequence: CASSLLGAGAETQYF.

The chain's CDR3 is CASTTVNTEAFF. The CDR3 region has the DNA TGTGCCAGCACTACCGTGAACACTGAAGCTTTCTTT. V gene TRBV2 combines with J gene TRBJ1-1; no firm D call. Germline-derived CDR1 and CDR2 are SNHLY and FYNNEI. Trimming took 7 bases from V and 0 from J, leaving 6 bases between them. The CDR3 has 12 amino acids.

This clonotype was seen ten or more times. The chain combines TRBV20-1 with TRBJ2-7; D is undetermined. The CDR3 consists of 12 residues. Looked up from germline, CDR1 is DFQATT and CDR2 is SNEGSKA (reference sequence). Between the trimmed V and J ends, which lost 5 bases and 2 bases, there was a span of 10 bases. CDR3 sequence (DNA): TGCAGTGCTCTTGAGGACCCCTACGAGCAGTACTTC. The encoded protein is CSALEDPYEQYF.

The table lists this clonotype with many counts. The chain's CDR3 is CASSTTGVWETQYF. The CDR3 nucleotides read TGTGCCAGTAGCACTACAGGGGTATGGGAGACCCAGTACTTC. The V and J genes are TRBV19 and TRBJ2-5, with 7 positions matching TRBD1. The CDR3 runs to 14 residues. Trimming cost V 6 bases and J 5 bases; bases outside gene matches: 9. From germline, CDR1 is LNHDA and CDR2 SQIVND (reference sequence).

The chain uses TRBV15 and TRBJ2-7; 7 positions match TRBD1. The CDR3 runs to 14 residues. From germline, CDR1 is LNHNV and CDR2 YYDKDF (reference sequence). V lost 5 bases, J lost 6 bases, and 10 bases stayed unmatched. CDR3: CATSEYRGRGEQYF. CDR3 coding DNA: TGTGCCACCAGCGAATACAGGGGAAGGGGCGAGCAGTACTTC. The whole variable domain, filled in from reference TRBV15 and TRBJ2-7, reads DAMVIQNPRYQVTQFGKPVTLSCSQTLNHNVMYWYQQKSSQAPKLLFHYYDKDFNNEADTPDNFQSRRPNTSFCFLDIRSPGLGDTAMYLCATSEYRGRGEQYFGPGTRLTVT.

V and J are TRBV11-1 and TRBJ2-1; tentative D call: TRBD2 (5 bases). This CDR3 region has 17 residues. The germline V gene has CDR1 SGHAT and CDR2 FQDESV (reference sequence). The V end lost 8 bases, the J end lost 0 bases, and 20 bases lay between the germline ends. Here the CDR3 reads CASSPFSQRSSYNEQFF. Written as DNA, the CDR3 is TGTGCCAGCTCCCCCTTTTCCCAGCGGAGCTCCTACAATGAGCAGTTCTTC. The full variable domain, with the rest looked up from reference TRBV11-1 and TRBJ2-1, is EAEVAQSPRYKITEKSQAVAFWCDPISGHATLYWYRQILGQGPELLVQFQDESVVDDSQLPKDRFSAERLKGVDSTLKIQPAELGDSAMYLCASSPFSQRSSYNEQFFGPGTRLTVL.

CDR3 sequence (DNA): TGTGCCAGCAGCTTATGGGCTAGCGGGCCTTTCACCTACGAGCAGTTCTTC. It codes for CASSLWASGPFTYEQFF. The chain couples TRBV11-2 to TRBJ2-1; 8 nucleotides agree with TRBD2. This CDR3 has 17 residues. The V segment lost 2 bases and the J segment 10 bases; nucleotides outside the gene matches: 16. From germline, CDR1 is SGHAT and CDR2 FQNNGV. The variable domain in full, completed from reference TRBV11-2 and TRBJ2-1, reads EAGVAQSPRYKIIEKRQSVAFWCNPISGHATLYWYQQILGQGPKLLIQFQNNGVVDDSQLPKDRFSAERLKGVDSTLKIQPAKLEDSAVYLCASSLWASGPFTYEQFFGPGTRLTVL.

This clonotype is a singleton in its sample. The chain combines TRBV24-1 with TRBJ2-3; perhaps TRBD2 as D (6 bases). The germline V gene has CDR1 KGHDR and CDR2 SFDVKD. V lost 10 bases to trimming and J lost 2 bases, with 18 bases between them. The length of the CDR3 is 15 residues. CDR3 nucleotides: TGTGCCACGGGTGGGGAGGTTAGGGCCACAGATACGCAGTATTTT. Its translation: CATGGEVRATDTQYF.